The present entry profiles one T cell receptor beta chain with its context. These data originate in a study of blood T cell repertoires in COVID-19. Whole-study context: From the United States, Italy and Spain came samples of acute and convalescent COVID-19. In each case, the material was cDNA or gDNA derived from T cells, B-cell-depleted T cells, or PBMCs.

The V and J ends lost 0 bases and 7 bases respectively, with 18 bases between them. The CDR3 runs to 16 residues. Germline lookup yields CDR1 MNHEY and CDR2 SMNVEV (reference sequence). Per the original methods: Scientists estimated how many nucleated cells there were by amplifying reference gene primers. Sequencing used immunoSEQ multiplex PCR; TCRdb keeps in-frame clones, though not all of them. V and J calls and clone size are those listed in that table; D and trimming were worked out from the DNA. The sample consists of 50,000 to 65,000 clones, under 90% of them appearing once. This TCR was recovered from a man between 40 and 49 years old with active COVID-19. Sample: peripheral blood. The J gene is TRBJ2-5, the V gene TRBV27; D perhaps matches TRBD2 (6 bases). CDR3 bases: TGTGCCAGCAGTTTATCGCTACTAGCCTCGAGGGGGACCCAGTACTTC. Encoded protein: CASSLSLLASRGTQYF.